Listed below are T cell receptor beta chains from one sample, sequenced in a study of control samples from healthy donors and cancer patients. Clones were sequenced by immunoSEQ multiplex PCR, and TCRdb holds only the in-frame ones, with some missing. The table includes 90,000 to 150,000 clones, approximately 89% detected once. The sample was blood. Source of these receptors: a middle-aged man in good health. Both conserved end residues are part of each CDR3. A D gene is named only where the DNA matches it firmly.

D gene | J gene | V gene | CDR3 length | CDR3 protein
NA | TRBJ1-4 | TRBV19 | 17 | CASSIGGRTRSNEKLFF
NA | TRBJ1-3 | TRBV30 | 14 | CACTLGAPGNTIYF
NA | TRBJ1-2 | TRBV3-1/TRBV3-2 | 17 | CASSQVMGVFGNYGYTF
TRBD2 | TRBJ2-1 | TRBV5-6 | 15 | CASSLRLAGSNEQFF
NA | TRBJ1-1 | TRBV14 | 12 | CASSQRNTEAFF
NA | TRBJ1-1 | TRBV5-4 | 17 | CASSLDPGARMNTEAFF
NA | TRBJ1-3 | TRBV5-1 | 14 | CASKLESSGNTIYF
NA | TRBJ2-4 | TRBV15 | 17 | CATSSRWPGAAKNIQYF
NA | TRBJ1-6 | TRBV7-9 | 15 | CASSERPADNSPLHF
NA | TRBJ1-4 | TRBV5-1 | 14 | CASSLGGGNEKLFF
NA | TRBJ1-1 | TRBV30 | 12 | CAWSLGGAEAFF
TRBD1 | TRBJ1-2 | TRBV2 | 15 | CASSEPGQGTYGYTF
TRBD1 | TRBJ2-3 | TRBV23-1 | 16 | CASSQPGQGSADTQYF
TRBD2 | TRBJ2-3 | TRBV6-4 | 15 | CASSKGLASSNTQYF
NA | TRBJ2-3 | TRBV19 | 16 | CASRSGSASRTDTQYF
NA | TRBJ1-2 | TRBV2 | 12 | CASSEAGVGYTF
TRBD1 | TRBJ2-7 | TRBV20-1 | 11 | CSAWTGREQYF
TRBD1 | TRBJ1-5 | TRBV2 | 14 | CASRVTGGNQPQHF
NA | TRBJ1-1 | TRBV6-5 | 14 | CASSYGQQNTEAFF
TRBD1 | TRBJ1-6 | TRBV6-5 | 15 | CASSYTTGEDSPLHF
TRBD2 | TRBJ2-4 | TRBV6-2/TRBV6-3 | 15 | CASSYSGGTKNIQYF
NA | TRBJ1-1 | TRBV2 | 12 | CASSVGRGVAFF
NA | TRBJ2-1 | TRBV7-9 | 13 | CASILDPYNEQFF
NA | TRBJ1-1 | TRBV27 | 16 | CASRVPRGVSDTEAFF